This T cell receptor (beta chain) was documented in a study of CD8 T cells in ankylosing spondylitis. The CDR3 runs to 15 residues. Germline CDR1 SGHRS, CDR2 YFSETQ. Germline trimming cut 4 bases from V and 4 bases from J; bases unmatched to any gene: 7. Using its own MiXCR run on the 5' RACE reads, TCRdb lists one record per CDR3 protein. The repertoire holds about 130,000 distinct CDR3 sequences, 9.3% seen once, with approximately 3.5% in the top ten. This clonotype was sampled from a male donor with ankylosing spondylitis or in good health (not recorded which). Sequences were obtained from blood, either unsorted or a sorted T cell fraction (not recorded which). The rearrangement joins TRBV5-1 to TRBJ2-7; 11 bases are shared with TRBD2. The CDR3 DNA reads TGCGCCAGCAGCGCGGGGACTAGCGGACGGTACGAGCAGTACTTC. Translated: CASSAGTSGRYEQYF.